Sequencing of this T cell receptor beta chain was carried out in a study of CD8+CD57+ T cells in acquired aplastic anemia. Genomic DNA provided the template from which TCR beta VDJ and CDR3 profiles were obtained. MiXCR, run by TCRdb on the reads, gives a single entry per CDR3 protein. The sample includes about 110,000 distinct CDR3 sequences, roughly 51% seen only once; the top ten take about 32%. Remarks on this clonotype: The antigen remains undetermined.

The study, taken as a whole, reports: In common between the patients and the controls were twenty-nine CD8+ CDR3 sequences.

Deletions cut 3 bases from V and 2 bases from J, with 8 bases between. The CDR3 length is 13 residues. From germline, CDR1 is LNHDA and CDR2 SQIVND (reference sequence). J is TRBJ2-7 and V is TRBV19, with D uncertain. Sample: sorted CD4+, CD8+, or CD8+CD57+ T cells (not recorded which) from PBMCs. The TCR sequence derives from a human donor in good health, serving as a control. DNA for the CDR3: TGTGCCAGTAGTATTACGGAGACCTACGAGCAGTACTTC. This gives the protein CASSITETYEQYF. Drawing the rest from reference TRBV19 and TRBJ2-7, the complete variable domain is DGGITQSPKYLFRKEGQNVTLSCEQNLNHDAMYWYRQDPGQGLRLIYYSQIVNDFQKGDIAEGYSVSREKKESFPLTVTSAQKNPTAFYLCASSITETYEQYFGPGTRLTVT.